Listed below are T cell receptor beta chains from one sample, sequenced in a study of lung T cells in sarcoidosis with Löfgren's syndrome. TCRdb fed the reads into MiXCR, producing one record per CDR3 protein. This sample has about 2,000 distinct CDR3 sequences, with 25% to 30% found just once. Source material: CD4+ T cells from bronchoalveolar lavage. Receptors were obtained from a human donor with sarcoidosis (Löfgren's syndrome or another form), or a control subject (not recorded which). The CDR3 runs from the conserved cysteine through the conserved F or W. D genes are given only for firm matches. Not every row has a clone size; where given, it reads once, few, many or a size class.

>TRBV7-2|TRBJ2-3|-|-
TGTGCCAGCAGCTCCTTTTCGCGTGAGATGCAGTATTTT
CASSSFSREMQYF
>TRBV5-4|TRBJ2-7|-|medium-sized
TGTGCCAGCAGCTTCCCCTACGAGCAGTACTTC
CASSFPYEQYF
>TRBV7-2|TRBJ2-2|-|medium-sized
TGTGCCAGCAGCTTAGACAGGAACACCGGGGAGCTGTTTTTT
CASSLDRNTGELFF
>TRBV2|TRBJ1-4|-|medium-sized
TGTGCCAGCAGTGAATCCTCCAACCGGGAAAAACTGTTTTTT
CASSESSNREKLFF
>TRBV7-2|TRBJ1-2|-|medium-sized
TGTGCCAGCAGCTTTAACCTCTATGGCTACACCTTC
CASSFNLYGYTF
>TRBV7-2|TRBJ2-7|-|-
TGCGCCAGCAGGGTGTCCGGCTACGAGCAATACTTC
CASRVSGYEQYF
>TRBV12-3/TRBV12-4|TRBJ2-5|-|-
TGTGCCTGCAGCCGGGGCAGGGGACAGACCCAGTACTTC
CACSRGRGQTQYF
>TRBV5-1|TRBJ2-2|-|medium-sized
TGCGCCAGCCGGACTATGGTCGACACCGGGGAGCTGTTTTTT
CASRTMVDTGELFF
>TRBV10-3|TRBJ1-4|-|medium-sized
TGTGCCATCAGTGTGGGTCCAGGTGAAAAACTGTTTTTT
CAISVGPGEKLFF
>TRBV18|TRBJ1-2|-|medium-sized
TGTGCCAGCTCACCGAACAGGGACGGCTACACCTTC
CASSPNRDGYTF
>TRBV9|TRBJ2-2|-|many
TGTGCCAGCAGCCCCAGACAAAACACCGGGGAGCTGTTTTTT
CASSPRQNTGELFF
>TRBV2|TRBJ2-1|TRBD2|-
TGTGCCAGCAGTTCTACTAGCGAGAGGGGCAGTGAGCAGTCCTTC
CASSSTSERGSEQSF
>TRBV5-1|TRBJ1-1|-|medium-sized
TGCGCCAGCAGCTCGCTCCCCGCGAGCAGCAACACTGAAGCTTTCTTT
CASSSLPASSNTEAFF
>TRBV9|TRBJ2-2|TRBD2|-
TGTGCCAGCAGCGGGAGACTAGCGGATACCGGGGAGCTGTTTTTT
CASSGRLADTGELFF
>TRBV18|TRBJ1-4|TRBD1|medium-sized
TGTGCCAGCTCTCGTCCGGGACAGGGGGTTGAAAAACTGTTTTTT
CASSRPGQGVEKLFF
>TRBV5-4|TRBJ1-2|-|many
TGTGCCAGCAGGGACGGGTCTCAAATCTATGGCTACACCTTC
CASRDGSQIYGYTF
>TRBV9|TRBJ2-3|TRBD2|medium-sized
TGTGCCAGCAGCCCGACGTACGGGACTAGCGGACTACGCACAGATACGCAGTATTTT
CASSPTYGTSGLRTDTQYF
>TRBV10-3|TRBJ2-1|-|medium-sized
TGTGCCATCAGTGAGTCGCAGGCCTACAATGAGCAGTTCTTC
CAISESQAYNEQFF
>TRBV18|TRBJ2-5|-|-
TGTGCCAGCGCGACAGGGTCGAGACGGGAGACTCAGTACTTC
CASATGSRRETQYF
>TRBV7-2|TRBJ2-7|TRBD2|medium-sized
TGTGCCAGCAGCTTAAGGCGGGAGAGTCACGAGCAGTACTTC
CASSLRRESHEQYF
>TRBV4-1|TRBJ2-7|TRBD1|-
TGCTCCGGCAGCCAAGGACAGGGTCACGAGCAGTACTTC
CSGSQGQGHEQYF
>TRBV2|TRBJ2-5|TRBD2|many
TGTGCCAGCAGCTATCTAGCGGGAGGGGAGACCCAGTACTTC
CASSYLAGGETQYF
>TRBV2|TRBJ2-3|-|medium-sized
TGTGCCAGCAGTGTACTGAGCACAGATACGCAGTATTTT
CASSVLSTDTQYF
>TRBV7-3|TRBJ2-5|-|-
TGTGCCAGCAGCCCAACCAGGCTACAGGAGACCCAGTACTTC
CASSPTRLQETQYF
>TRBV20-1|TRBJ1-3|-|large
TGCAGTGCTGCGGTAAACTCTGGAAACACCATATATTTT
CSAAVNSGNTIYF
>TRBV5-5|TRBJ1-1|TRBD1|-
TGTGCCAGCAGCTTGGAGGACAGGGGGCGTACTGAAGTTTTCTTT
CASSLEDRGRTEVFF
>TRBV28|TRBJ2-1|-|-
TGTGCTCGCGCGGCCAGGAACCTCTACAATGGGCAGTTCTTC
CARAARNLYNGQFF
>TRBV9|TRBJ2-1|-|medium-sized
TGTGCCAGCAGCGTAGACCGGAACAATGAGCAGTTCTTC
CASSVDRNNEQFF
>TRBV6-1|TRBJ2-5|-|-
TGTGCCAGCAGTGAAGCACTGCAGGAGACCCAGTACTTC
CASSEALQETQYF
>TRBV24-1|TRBJ2-1|-|large
TGTGCCACCAGTGACCCTACTACCTCGAGCTACAATGAGCAGTTCTTC
CATSDPTTSSYNEQFF
>TRBV9|TRBJ1-1|TRBD1|-
TGTGCCAGCAGCTTTCAGGGGGCTGGCACTGAAGCTTTCTTT
CASSFQGAGTEAFF
>TRBV2|TRBJ2-3|-|large
TGTGCCAGCAGACTCGTGACGAATACGCAGTATTTT
CASRLVTNTQYF
>TRBV7-6|TRBJ2-7|-|large
TGTGCCAGCAGCCCACTTGACGGACCCTACGAGCAGTACTTC
CASSPLDGPYEQYF
>TRBV28|TRBJ2-5|TRBD2|medium-sized
TGTGCCAGCAGTTTTAGTACAGGGACTAGCGGGAGGCCTCCATCCTTC
CASSFSTGTSGRPPSF
>TRBV11-2|TRBJ1-1|-|-
TGTGCCAGCAGCCACGTGCTAGCACCGGGACGGATGAACACTGAAGCTTTCTTT
CASSHVLAPGRMNTEAFF
>TRBV2|TRBJ1-5|TRBD1|-
TGTGCCAGCAGTGGACAGGGAGGAAATCAGCCCCAGCATTTT
CASSGQGGNQPQHF
>TRBV11-1|TRBJ2-7|-|medium-sized
TGTGCCAGCAGCTTTGTAGGGGGCGCGGGGTACGAGCAGTACTTC
CASSFVGGAGYEQYF
>TRBV5-1|TRBJ1-1|-|medium-sized
TGCGCCAGCAGCTTGGGGCTGAATATGAACACTGAAGCTTTCTTT
CASSLGLNMNTEAFF
>TRBV5-1|TRBJ2-5|-|medium-sized
TGCGCCAGCAGCTTGGAAGATCGAGAGACCCAGTACTTC
CASSLEDRETQYF
>TRBV4-1|TRBJ1-1|TRBD1|-
TGCGCCGGCAGCGATCGGACAGGGGGTATGATCACTGAAGCTTTCTTT
CAGSDRTGGMITEAFF
>TRBV6-1|TRBJ2-1|-|-
TGTGCCGGCAGTGAAATGGCGGGATCTAAGATCTATGAGCAGTTCTTC
CAGSEMAGSKIYEQFF
>TRBV12-3/TRBV12-4|TRBJ1-3|-|-
TGTGCCAGCAGTCAACACAGGGGAAACACCATATATTTT
CASSQHRGNTIYF
>TRBV5-4|TRBJ1-1|-|medium-sized
TGTGCCAGCAGCTTGGCAGCAATGAACACTGAAGCTTTCTTT
CASSLAAMNTEAFF